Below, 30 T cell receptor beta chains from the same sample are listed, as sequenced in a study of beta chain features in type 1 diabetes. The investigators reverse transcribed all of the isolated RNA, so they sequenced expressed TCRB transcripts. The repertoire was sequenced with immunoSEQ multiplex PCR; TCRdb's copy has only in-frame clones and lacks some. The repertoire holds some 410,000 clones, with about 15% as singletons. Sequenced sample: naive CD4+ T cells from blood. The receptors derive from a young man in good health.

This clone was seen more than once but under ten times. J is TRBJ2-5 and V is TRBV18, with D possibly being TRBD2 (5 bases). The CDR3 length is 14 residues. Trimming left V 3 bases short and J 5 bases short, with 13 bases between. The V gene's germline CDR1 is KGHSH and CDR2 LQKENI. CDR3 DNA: TGTGCCAGCTCACCGAGGGATTTGCTGGAGACCCAGTACTTC. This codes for CASSPRDLLETQYF.

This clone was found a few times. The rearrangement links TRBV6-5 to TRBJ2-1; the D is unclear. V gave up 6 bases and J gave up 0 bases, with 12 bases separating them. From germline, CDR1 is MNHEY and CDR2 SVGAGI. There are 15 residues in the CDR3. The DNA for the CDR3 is TGTGCCAGCAGCCGTGAGCAGAGCTCCTACAATGAGCAGTTCTTC. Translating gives CASSREQSSYNEQFF.

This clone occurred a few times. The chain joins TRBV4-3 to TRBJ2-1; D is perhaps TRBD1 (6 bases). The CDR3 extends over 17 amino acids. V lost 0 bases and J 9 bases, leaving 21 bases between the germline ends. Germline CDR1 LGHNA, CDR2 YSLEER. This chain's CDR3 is CASSQDLARDRQGEQFF. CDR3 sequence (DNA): TGCGCCAGCAGCCAAGATCTTGCAAGAGACAGGCAGGGTGAGCAGTTCTTC.

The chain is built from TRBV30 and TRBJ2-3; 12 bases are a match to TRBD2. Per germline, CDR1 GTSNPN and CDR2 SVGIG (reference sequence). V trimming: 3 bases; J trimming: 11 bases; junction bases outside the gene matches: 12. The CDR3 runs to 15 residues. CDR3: CAWSVPPLAGGRQYF. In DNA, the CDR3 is TGTGCCTGGAGCGTCCCCCCACTAGCGGGAGGCCGGCAGTATTTT.

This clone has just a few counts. CDR3 nucleotide sequence: TGTGCCAGCAGCTTAGCAGGGAGTCAGCCCCAGCATTTT. It encodes CASSLAGSQPQHF. The rearrangement uses TRBV7-9 and TRBJ1-5; D remains ambiguous. From germline, CDR1 is SEHNR and CDR2 FQNEAQ (reference sequence). The CDR3 is made up of 13 amino acids. Trimming cost V 0 bases and J 6 bases, with 6 bases left between them.

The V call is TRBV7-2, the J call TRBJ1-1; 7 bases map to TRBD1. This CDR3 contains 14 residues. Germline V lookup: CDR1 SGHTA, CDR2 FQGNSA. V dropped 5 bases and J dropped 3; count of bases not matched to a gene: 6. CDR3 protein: CASSPRQGYTEAFF. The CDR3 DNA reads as TGTGCCAGCAGCCCCCGACAGGGATACACTGAAGCTTTCTTT.

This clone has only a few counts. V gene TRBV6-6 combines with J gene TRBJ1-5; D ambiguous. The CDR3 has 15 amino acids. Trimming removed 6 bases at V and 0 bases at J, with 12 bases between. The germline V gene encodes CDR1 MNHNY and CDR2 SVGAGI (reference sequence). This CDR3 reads CASRTTGYSNQPQHF. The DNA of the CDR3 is TGTGCCAGCAGGACGACGGGCTATAGCAATCAGCCCCAGCATTTT.

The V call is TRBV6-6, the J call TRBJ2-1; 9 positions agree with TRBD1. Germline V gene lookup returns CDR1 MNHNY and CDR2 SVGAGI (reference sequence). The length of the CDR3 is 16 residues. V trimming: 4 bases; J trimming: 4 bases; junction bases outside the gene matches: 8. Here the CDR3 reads CASSSQLTGGYNEQFF. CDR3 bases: TGTGCCAGCAGTTCCCAGTTGACAGGGGGATACAATGAGCAGTTCTTC.

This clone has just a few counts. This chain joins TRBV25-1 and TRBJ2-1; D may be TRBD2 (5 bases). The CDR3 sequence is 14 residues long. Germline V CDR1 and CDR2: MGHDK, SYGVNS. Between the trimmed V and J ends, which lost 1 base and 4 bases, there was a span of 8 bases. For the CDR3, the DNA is TGTGCCAGCAGTGAATCGGGAATTTACAATGAGCAGTTCTTC. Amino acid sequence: CASSESGIYNEQFF.

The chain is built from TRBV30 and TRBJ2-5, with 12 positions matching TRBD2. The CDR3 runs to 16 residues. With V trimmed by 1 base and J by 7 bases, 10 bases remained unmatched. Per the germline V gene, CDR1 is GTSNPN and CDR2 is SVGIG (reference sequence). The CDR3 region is CAWSALAGGPPWTQYF. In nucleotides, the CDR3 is TGTGCCTGGAGTGCGCTAGCGGGAGGGCCCCCATGGACCCAGTACTTC.

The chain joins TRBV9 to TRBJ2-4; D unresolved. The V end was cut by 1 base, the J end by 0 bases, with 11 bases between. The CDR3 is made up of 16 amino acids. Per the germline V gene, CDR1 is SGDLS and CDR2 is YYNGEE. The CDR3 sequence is CASSVRTRLAKNIQYF. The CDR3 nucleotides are TGTGCCAGCAGCGTAAGGACCCGATTAGCCAAAAACATTCAGTACTTC.

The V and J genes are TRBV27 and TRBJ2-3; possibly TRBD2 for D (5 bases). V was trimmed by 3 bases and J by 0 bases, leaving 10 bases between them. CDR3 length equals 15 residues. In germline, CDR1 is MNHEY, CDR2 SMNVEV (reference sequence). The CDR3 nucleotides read TGTGCCAGCAGTTTTCGGGAAGCTAGCACAGATACGCAGTATTTT. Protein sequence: CASSFREASTDTQYF.

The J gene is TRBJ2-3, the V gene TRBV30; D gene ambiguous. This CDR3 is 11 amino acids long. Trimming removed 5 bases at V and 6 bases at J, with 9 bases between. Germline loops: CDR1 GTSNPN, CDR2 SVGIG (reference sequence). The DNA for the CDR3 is TGTGCCTGGGTTCGGCTGGATACGCAGTATTTT. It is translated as CAWVRLDTQYF.

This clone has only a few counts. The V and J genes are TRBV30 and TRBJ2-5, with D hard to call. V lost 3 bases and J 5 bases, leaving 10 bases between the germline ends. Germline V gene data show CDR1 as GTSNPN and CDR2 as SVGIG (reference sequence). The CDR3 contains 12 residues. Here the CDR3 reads CAWSLVMETQYF. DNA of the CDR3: TGTGCCTGGAGCCTGGTAATGGAGACCCAGTACTTC.

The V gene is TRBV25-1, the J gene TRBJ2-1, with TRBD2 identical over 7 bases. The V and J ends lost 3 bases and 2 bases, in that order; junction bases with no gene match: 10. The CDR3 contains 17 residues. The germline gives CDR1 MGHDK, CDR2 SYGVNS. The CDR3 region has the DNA TGTGCCAGCAGTGAGGGTCGGGGAGGGATCACCTACAATGAGCAGTTCTTC. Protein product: CASSEGRGGITYNEQFF.

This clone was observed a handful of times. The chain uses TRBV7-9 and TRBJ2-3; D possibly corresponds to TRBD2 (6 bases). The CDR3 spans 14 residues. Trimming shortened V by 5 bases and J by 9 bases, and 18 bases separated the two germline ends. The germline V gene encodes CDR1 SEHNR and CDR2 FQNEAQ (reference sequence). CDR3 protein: CASSILASIETQYF. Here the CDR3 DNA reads TGTGCCAGCAGCATTCTAGCGTCCATTGAAACGCAGTATTTT. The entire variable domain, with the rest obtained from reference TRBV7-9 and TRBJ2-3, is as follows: DTGVSQNPRHKITKRGQNVTFRCDPISEHNRLYWYRQTLGQGPEFLTYFQNEAQLEKSRLLSDRFSAERPKGSFSTLEIQRTEQGDSAMYLCASSILASIETQYFGPGTRLTVL.

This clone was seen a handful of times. The CDR3 loop is CASSPSGGASTDTQYF. CDR3 nucleotide sequence: TGTGCCAGCAGCCCATCAGGGGGGGCTAGCACAGATACGCAGTATTTT. The J gene is TRBJ2-3, the V gene TRBV14, with D perhaps being TRBD1 or TRBD2 (7 bases each). Trimming pared 4 bases from V and 0 bases from J, leaving 14 bases between. The germline V gene has CDR1 SGHDN and CDR2 FVKESK. This CDR3 has 16 amino acids.

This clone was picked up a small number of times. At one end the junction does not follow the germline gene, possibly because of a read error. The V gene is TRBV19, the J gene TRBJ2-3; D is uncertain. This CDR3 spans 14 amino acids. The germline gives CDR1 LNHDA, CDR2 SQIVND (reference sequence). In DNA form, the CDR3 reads TGTGCCACCAGAATGCCGGCCCTATCAGATACACAGTATTTT. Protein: CATRMPALSDTQYF.

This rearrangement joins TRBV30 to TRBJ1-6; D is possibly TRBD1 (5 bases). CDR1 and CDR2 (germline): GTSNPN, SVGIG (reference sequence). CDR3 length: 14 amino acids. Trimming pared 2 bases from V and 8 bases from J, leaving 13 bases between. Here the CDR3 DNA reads TGTGCCTGGAGTTGGCGCAGGGCCGATTCACCCCTCCACTTT. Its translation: CAWSWRRADSPLHF.

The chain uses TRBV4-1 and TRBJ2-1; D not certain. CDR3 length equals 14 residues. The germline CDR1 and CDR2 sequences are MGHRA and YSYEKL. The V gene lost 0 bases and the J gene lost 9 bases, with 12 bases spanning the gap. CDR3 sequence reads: CASSQDIPYSEQFF. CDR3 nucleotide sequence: TGCGCCAGCAGCCAAGATATTCCATATAGTGAGCAGTTCTTC.

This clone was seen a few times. CDR3 region: CSASPQETQYF. Here the CDR3 DNA reads TGCAGTGCTAGTCCGCAAGAGACCCAGTACTTC. The chain employs TRBV20-1 and TRBJ2-5; the D is unclear. Germline assignment: CDR1 DFQATT and CDR2 SNEGSKA (reference sequence). Trimming removed 3 bases from V and 2 bases from J, with 4 bases in between. The CDR3 loop spans 11 amino acids.

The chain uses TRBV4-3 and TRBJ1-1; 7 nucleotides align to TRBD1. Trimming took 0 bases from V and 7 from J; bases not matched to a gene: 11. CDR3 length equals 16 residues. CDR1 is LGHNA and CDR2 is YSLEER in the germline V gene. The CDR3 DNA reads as TGCGCCAGCAGCCAAGATCTGGGACAGCGGCTTGTTGAAGCTTTCTTT. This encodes CASSQDLGQRLVEAFF.

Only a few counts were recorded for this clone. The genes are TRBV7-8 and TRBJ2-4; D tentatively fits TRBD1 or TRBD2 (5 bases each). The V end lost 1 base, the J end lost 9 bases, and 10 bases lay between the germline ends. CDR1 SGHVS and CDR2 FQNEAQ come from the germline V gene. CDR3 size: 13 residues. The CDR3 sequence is CASSLGSGRIQYF. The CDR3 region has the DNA TGTGCCAGCAGCTTAGGGTCGGGGCGCATTCAGTACTTC. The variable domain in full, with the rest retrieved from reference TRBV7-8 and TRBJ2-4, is GAGVSQSPRYKVAKRGQDVALRCDPISGHVSLFWYQQALGQGPEFLTYFQNEAQLDKSGLPSDRFFAERPEGSVSTLKIQRTQQEDSAVYLCASSLGSGRIQYFGAGTRLSVL.

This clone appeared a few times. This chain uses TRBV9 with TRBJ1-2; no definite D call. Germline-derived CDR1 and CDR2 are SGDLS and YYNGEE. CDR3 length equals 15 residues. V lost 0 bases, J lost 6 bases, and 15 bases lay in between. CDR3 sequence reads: CASSVELPDDDGYTF. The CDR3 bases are TGTGCCAGCAGCGTAGAGTTGCCGGATGATGATGGCTACACCTTC.

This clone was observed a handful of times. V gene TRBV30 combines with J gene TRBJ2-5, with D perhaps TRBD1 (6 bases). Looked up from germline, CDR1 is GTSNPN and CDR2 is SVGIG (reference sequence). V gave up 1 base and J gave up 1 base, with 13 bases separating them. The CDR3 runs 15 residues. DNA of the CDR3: TGTGCCTGGAGTGCGCGCAGGACAGCCCAAGAGACCCAGTACTTC. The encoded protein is CAWSARRTAQETQYF.

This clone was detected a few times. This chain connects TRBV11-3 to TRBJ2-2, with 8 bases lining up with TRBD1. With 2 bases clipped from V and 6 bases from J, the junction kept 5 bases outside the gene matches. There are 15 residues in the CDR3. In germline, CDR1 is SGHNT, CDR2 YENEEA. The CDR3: CASSLRTGLSGELFF. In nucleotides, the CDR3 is TGTGCCAGCAGCTTAAGGACAGGGCTCTCCGGGGAGCTGTTTTTT.

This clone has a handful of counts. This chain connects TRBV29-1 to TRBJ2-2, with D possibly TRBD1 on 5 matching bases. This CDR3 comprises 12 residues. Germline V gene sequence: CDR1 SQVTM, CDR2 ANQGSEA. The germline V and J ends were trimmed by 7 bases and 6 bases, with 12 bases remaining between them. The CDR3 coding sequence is TGCAGCGCCCAACCAGGGCCCGGGGAGCTGTTTTTT. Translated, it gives CSAQPGPGELFF.

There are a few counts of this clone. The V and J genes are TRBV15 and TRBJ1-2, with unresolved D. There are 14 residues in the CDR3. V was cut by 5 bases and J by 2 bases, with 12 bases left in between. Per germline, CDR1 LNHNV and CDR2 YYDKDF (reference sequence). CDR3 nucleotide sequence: TGTGCCACCAGCTACGGAGACTCGAACTATGGCTACACCTTC. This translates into CATSYGDSNYGYTF.

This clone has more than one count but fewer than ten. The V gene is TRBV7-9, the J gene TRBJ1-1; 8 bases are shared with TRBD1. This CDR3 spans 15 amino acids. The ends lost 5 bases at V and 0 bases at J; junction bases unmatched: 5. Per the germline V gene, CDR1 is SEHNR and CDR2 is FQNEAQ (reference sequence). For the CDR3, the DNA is TGTGCCAGCAGCCGCCGGGACAGGTTGAACACTGAAGCTTTCTTT. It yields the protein CASSRRDRLNTEAFF.

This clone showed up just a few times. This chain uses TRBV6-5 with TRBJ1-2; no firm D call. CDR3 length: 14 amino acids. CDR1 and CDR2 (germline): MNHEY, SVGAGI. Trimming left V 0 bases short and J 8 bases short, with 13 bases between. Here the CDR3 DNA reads TGTGCCAGCAGTTACTCGAGAACGGTTCAAGGCTACACCTTC. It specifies CASSYSRTVQGYTF.